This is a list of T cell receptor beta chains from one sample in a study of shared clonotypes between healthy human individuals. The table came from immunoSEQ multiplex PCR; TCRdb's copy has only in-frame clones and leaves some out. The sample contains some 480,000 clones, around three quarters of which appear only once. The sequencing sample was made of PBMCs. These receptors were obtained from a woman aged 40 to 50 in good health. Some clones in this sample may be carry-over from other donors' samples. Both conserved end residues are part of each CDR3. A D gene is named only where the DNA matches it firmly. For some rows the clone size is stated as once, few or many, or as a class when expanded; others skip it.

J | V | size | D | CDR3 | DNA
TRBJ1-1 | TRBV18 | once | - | CASSALHGDTEAFF | TGTGCCAGCTCAGCCCTACATGGGGACACTGAAGCTTTCTTT
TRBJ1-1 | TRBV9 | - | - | CASSVGTANTEAFF | TGTGCCAGCAGCGTAGGAACTGCGAACACTGAAGCTTTCTTT
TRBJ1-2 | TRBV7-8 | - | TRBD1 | CASSFGTGADYGYTF | TGTGCCAGCAGCTTCGGGACAGGGGCGGATTATGGCTACACCTTC
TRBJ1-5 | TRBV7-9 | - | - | CASSRDTGTVSNQPQHF | TGTGCCAGCAGCCGGGACACAGGAACGGTTAGCAATCAGCCCCAGCATTTT
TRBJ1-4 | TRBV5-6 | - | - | CASSLAGFANEKLFF | TGTGCCAGCAGCTTGGCAGGGTTTGCTAATGAAAAACTGTTTTTT
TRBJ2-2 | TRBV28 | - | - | CASGWTGELFF | TGTGCCAGCGGGTGGACCGGGGAGCTGTTTTTT
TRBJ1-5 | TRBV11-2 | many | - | CASSLEMAEISNQPQHF | TGTGCCAGCAGCTTAGAAATGGCGGAGATTAGCAATCAGCCCCAGCATTTT
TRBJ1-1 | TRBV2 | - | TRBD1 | CASSDRVGETEAFF | TGTGCCAGCAGCGACAGGGTGGGGGAGACTGAAGCTTTCTTT
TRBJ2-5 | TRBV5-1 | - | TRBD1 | CASSPGTGEYQETQYF | TGCGCCAGCAGCCCCGGGACAGGCGAGTACCAAGAGACCCAGTACTTC
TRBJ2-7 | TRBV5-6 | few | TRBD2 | CASTLPSGEQYF | TGTGCCAGCACCCTCCCTAGCGGCGAGCAGTACTTC
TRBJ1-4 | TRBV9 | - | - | CASSARTGNEKLFF | TGTGCCAGCAGCGCCCGGACGGGTAATGAAAAACTGTTTTTT
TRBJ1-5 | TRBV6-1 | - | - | CASSGQLNQPQHF | TGTGCCAGCAGCGGACAGCTCAATCAGCCCCAGCATTTT
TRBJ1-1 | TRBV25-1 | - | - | CASSERSELAFF | TGTGCCAGCAGTGAGAGGTCGGAGTTAGCTTTCTTT
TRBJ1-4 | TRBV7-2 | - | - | CASSLDRSNEKLFF | TGTGCCAGCAGCCTGGACAGATCTAATGAAAAACTGTTTTTT
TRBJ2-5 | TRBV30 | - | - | CAWSVLKETQYF | TGTGCCTGGAGTGTACTGAAGGAGACCCAGTACTTC
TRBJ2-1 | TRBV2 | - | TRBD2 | CATKGTSGRASEQFF | TGTGCCACCAAGGGGACTAGCGGGAGGGCCAGTGAGCAGTTCTTC
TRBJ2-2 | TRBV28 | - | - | CASSPLSTANTGELFF | TGTGCCAGCAGTCCCCTATCAACAGCTAACACCGGGGAGCTGTTTTTT
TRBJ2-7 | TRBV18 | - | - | CASSSPPVGAGDEQYF | TGTGCCAGCTCATCTCCTCCCGTAGGGGCTGGGGACGAGCAGTACTTC
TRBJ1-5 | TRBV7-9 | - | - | CASSPDRQNQPQHF | TGTGCCAGCAGCCCCGACAGACAGAATCAGCCCCAGCATTTT
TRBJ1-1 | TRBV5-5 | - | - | CASSLSNEAFF | TGTGCCAGCAGCTTGTCTAATGAAGCTTTCTTT
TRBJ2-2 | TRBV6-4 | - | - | CASSDGTNTGELFF | TGTGCCAGCAGTGACGGGACGAACACCGGGGAGCTGTTTTTT
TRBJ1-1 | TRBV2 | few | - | CASGEGNTEAFF | TGTGCTAGCGGGGAAGGGAACACTGAAGCTTTCTTT
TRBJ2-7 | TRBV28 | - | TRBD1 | CASRYRQGRTYEQYF | TGTGCCAGCAGATACCGACAGGGGAGGACCTACGAGCAGTACTTC
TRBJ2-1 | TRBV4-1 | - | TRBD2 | CASGTSGRAYEQFF | TGCGCCAGCGGGACTAGCGGGAGGGCCTATGAGCAGTTCTTC
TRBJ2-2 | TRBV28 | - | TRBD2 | CASRGGDLNTGELFF | TGTGCCAGCAGGGGAGGGGATTTGAACACCGGGGAGCTGTTTTTT
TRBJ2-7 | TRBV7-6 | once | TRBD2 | CASSFRLREGEQYF | TGTGCCAGCAGCTTCCGCCTGCGGGAGGGGGAGCAGTACTTC
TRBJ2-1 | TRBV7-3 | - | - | CASSQGGGNNEQFF | TGTGCCAGCAGTCAAGGGGGAGGTAACAATGAGCAGTTCTTC
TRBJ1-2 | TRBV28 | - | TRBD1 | CASSLTGQGRRYTF | TGTGCCAGCAGTTTAACGGGACAGGGTAGACGCTACACCTTC
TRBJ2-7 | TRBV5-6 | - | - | CASSLSPWESRSYEQYF | TGTGCCAGCAGCTTGTCCCCCTGGGAGAGCCGCTCCTACGAGCAGTACTTC
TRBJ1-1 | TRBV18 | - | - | CASSPSWSGNTEAFF | TGTGCCAGCTCCCCGAGCTGGTCAGGGAACACTGAAGCTTTCTTT
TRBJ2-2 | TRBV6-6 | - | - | CASSSPRLTGELFF | TGTGCCAGCAGTTCCCCCAGGCTCACCGGGGAGCTGTTTTTT
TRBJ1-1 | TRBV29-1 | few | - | CSVGTTKGTEAFF | TGCAGCGTGGGGACAACTAAGGGCACTGAAGCTTTCTTT
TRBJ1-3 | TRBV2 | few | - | CASRNRVGNTIYF | TGTGCCAGCAGGAACAGGGTTGGAAACACCATATATTTT
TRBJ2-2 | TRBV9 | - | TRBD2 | CASSPGTSGRTGELFF | TGTGCCAGCAGCCCCGGGACTAGCGGCCGCACCGGGGAGCTGTTTTTT
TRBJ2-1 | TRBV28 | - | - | CASSPPGLLQVEQFF | TGTGCCAGCAGTCCCCCGGGACTCCTTCAAGTTGAGCAGTTCTTC
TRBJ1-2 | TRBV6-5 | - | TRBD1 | CASSYTGQGRGYTF | TGTGCCAGCAGTTACACGGGACAGGGTCGAGGCTACACCTTC
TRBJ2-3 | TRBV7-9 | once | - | CASSLVAEKADTQYF | TGTGCCAGCAGCTTAGTCGCCGAAAAGGCAGATACGCAGTATTTT
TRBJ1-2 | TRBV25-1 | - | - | CASSDDFFGYTF | TGTGCCAGCAGTGACGACTTTTTTGGCTACACCTTC
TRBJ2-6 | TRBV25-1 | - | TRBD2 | CASCRGGTGANVLTF | TGTGCCAGCTGCCGGGGGGGGACTGGGGCCAACGTCCTGACTTTC
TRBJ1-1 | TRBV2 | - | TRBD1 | CASSWDSKNTEAFF | TGTGCCAGCAGTTGGGACAGTAAGAACACTGAAGCTTTCTTT
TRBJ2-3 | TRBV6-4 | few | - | CASSEVGGGTDTQYF | TGTGCCAGCAGTGAGGTTGGGGGCGGCACAGATACGCAGTATTTT
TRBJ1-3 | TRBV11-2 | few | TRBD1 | CASSRDSQGYTIYF | TGTGCCAGCAGCCGGGACAGCCAGGGGTACACCATATATTTT
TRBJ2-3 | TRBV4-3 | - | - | CASSPLTGGYTQYF | TGCGCCAGCAGCCCGTTGACTGGGGGCTATACGCAGTATTTT
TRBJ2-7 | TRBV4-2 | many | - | CASSQDQSGKTTYEQYF | TGTGCCAGCAGCCAAGACCAATCGGGGAAAACCACCTACGAGCAGTACTTC
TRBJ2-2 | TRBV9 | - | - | CASSVGLVGYTGELFF | TGTGCCAGCAGCGTAGGGTTAGTAGGGTACACCGGGGAGCTGTTTTTT
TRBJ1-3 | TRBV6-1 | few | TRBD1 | CASSEGTGPGNTIYF | TGTGCCAGCAGTGAAGGGACAGGACCTGGAAACACCATATATTTT
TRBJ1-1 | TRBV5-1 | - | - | CASSLASASHTEAFF | TGCGCCAGCAGCTTGGCCTCGGCCAGCCACACTGAAGCTTTCTTT
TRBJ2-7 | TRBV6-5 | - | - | CASRTSTYEQYF | TGTGCCAGTCGGACATCCACCTACGAGCAGTACTTC
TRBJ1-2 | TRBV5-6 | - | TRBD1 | CASSGGQVHYGYTF | TGTGCCAGCAGCGGGGGACAGGTCCACTATGGCTACACCTTC
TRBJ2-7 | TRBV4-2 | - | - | CASSRTGGGYEQYF | TGTGCCAGCAGCCGCACAGGGGGGGGATACGAGCAGTACTTC
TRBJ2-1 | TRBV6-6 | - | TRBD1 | CASTRQGSYNEQFF | TGTGCCAGCACCAGACAGGGGTCCTACAATGAGCAGTTCTTC
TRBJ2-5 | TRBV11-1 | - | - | CASSPPVGGAVSTQYF | TGTGCCAGCAGCCCGCCCGTTGGGGGGGCTGTTTCGACCCAGTACTTC
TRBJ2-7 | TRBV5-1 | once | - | CASSLASSEAYEQYF | TGCGCCAGCAGCTTGGCTTCCAGTGAAGCCTACGAGCAGTACTTC
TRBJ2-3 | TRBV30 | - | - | CAWAPGQSSTDTQYF | TGTGCCTGGGCCCCAGGCCAATCCAGCACAGATACGCAGTATTTT
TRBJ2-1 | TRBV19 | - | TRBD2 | CASSEGLAGYNEQFF | TGTGCCAGTAGTGAGGGACTAGCGGGGTACAATGAGCAGTTCTTC
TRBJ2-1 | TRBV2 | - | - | CASSEQGRYNEQFF | TGTGCCAGCAGTGAACAGGGGCGGTACAATGAGCAGTTCTTC
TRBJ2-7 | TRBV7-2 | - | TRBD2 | CASSPRLAGVSEQYF | TGTGCCAGCAGCCCAAGACTAGCGGGAGTGAGCGAGCAGTACTTC
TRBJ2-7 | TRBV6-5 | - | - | CASSFGPNKGYEQYF | TGTGCCAGCAGTTTTGGGCCAAATAAAGGGTACGAGCAGTACTTC
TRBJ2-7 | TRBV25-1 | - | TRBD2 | CASRLAGGNEQYF | TGTGCCAGCAGGCTAGCGGGAGGGAACGAGCAGTACTTC